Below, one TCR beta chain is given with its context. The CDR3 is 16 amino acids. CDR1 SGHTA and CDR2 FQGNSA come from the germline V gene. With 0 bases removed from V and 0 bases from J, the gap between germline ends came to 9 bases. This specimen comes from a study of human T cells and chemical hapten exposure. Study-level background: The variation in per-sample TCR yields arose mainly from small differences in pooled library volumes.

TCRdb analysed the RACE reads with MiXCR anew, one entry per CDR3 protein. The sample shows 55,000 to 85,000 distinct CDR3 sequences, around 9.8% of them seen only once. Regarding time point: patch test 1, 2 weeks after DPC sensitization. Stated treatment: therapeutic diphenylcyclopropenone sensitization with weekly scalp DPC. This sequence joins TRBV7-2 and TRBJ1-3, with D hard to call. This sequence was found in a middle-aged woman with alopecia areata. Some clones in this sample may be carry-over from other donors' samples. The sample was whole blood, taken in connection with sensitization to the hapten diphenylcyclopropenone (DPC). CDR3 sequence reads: CASSLAGGRSGNTIYF. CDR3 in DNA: TGTGCCAGCAGCTTAGCTGGCGGTCGCTCTGGAAACACCATATATTTT.